The present T cell receptor beta chain was sequenced within a study of blood T cell repertoires in COVID-19. Clones were sequenced by immunoSEQ multiplex PCR, and TCRdb holds only the in-frame ones, with some missing. The sample carries a few hundred thousand clones, around 84% recorded once. The length of the CDR3 is 16 residues. The germline CDR1 and CDR2 sequences are DFQATT and SNEGSKA (reference sequence). Trimming removed 3 bases from V and 9 bases from J; junction bases left unmatched: 11. The genes are TRBV20-1 and TRBJ2-2, with TRBD2 matching 12 bases. Sequences were obtained from PBMCs or T cells enriched from blood (not recorded which). The TCR sequence derives from a man aged 25 to 45 who had recovered from COVID-19. The DNA for the CDR3 is TGCAGTGCTAGTGGATCTCTAGCGGGGGGGCCCCGGGAGCTGTTTTTT. This sequence encodes CSASGSLAGGPRELFF.